This record covers a single T cell receptor beta chain. Libraries were prepared by immunoSEQ multiplex PCR; TCRdb keeps only in-frame clonotypes and omits some of them. The sample includes about 90,000 clones, less than 95% of them seen just once. With 4 bases removed from V and 0 bases from J, the gap between germline ends came to 10 bases. The CDR3 is 15 residues long. Germline V gives CDR1 MNHEY, CDR2 SVGAGI. This sample was included in a study of blood T cell repertoires in COVID-19. At the level of the study: Sites in the United States, Italy and Spain provided acute and convalescent COVID-19 samples.

This TCR derives from a man aged 45-65 years with acute or convalescent COVID-19. The chain links TRBV6-5 to TRBJ1-3; a possible D gene is TRBD1 (5 bases). The source material was peripheral blood. CDR3 residues: CASSLTVYSGNTIYF. CDR3 nucleotides: TGTGCCAGCAGTTTGACAGTCTACTCTGGAAACACCATATATTTT.